This TCR beta chain was recovered during a study of OX40 agonist ivuxolimab in advanced cancers. A note on the overall study: Ivuxolimab was an agonistic, fully human IgG2 monoclonal antibody directed against OX40 (CD134), a costimulatory receptor. Intravenous ivuxolimab was administered to patients every 2 weeks at six dose levels: 0.01, 0.1, 0.3, 1.5, 3 and 10 mg/kg. Of the 50 to 55 patients in dose escalation, about 20 had hepatocellular carcinoma, roughly 15 had melanoma, 9 had renal cell carcinoma and 9 had head and neck cancer. In the dose-escalation cohort, roughly four fifths of patients were male, and the mean age was roughly 60 years, with a range of about 23 to 90. Patients were allowed to have had prior anti-PD-1, anti-PD-L1 or anti-CTLA-4 therapy, and more than 30% of the dose-escalation patients had previously received checkpoint inhibitors. Partial responses were achieved by three dose-escalation patients, of whom one had hepatocellular carcinoma and two had cutaneous melanoma. The purpose of peripheral TCRbeta sequencing was to test whether ivuxolimab changed TCR sequence diversity and led to clonal T-cell expansion. The paper describes the monotherapy dose-escalation part (N of about 54 patients) of the phase I trial of ivuxolimab.

Genomic DNA was extracted from sorted cells for sequencing of the TCRbeta CDR3 region. TCRbeta CDR3 regions were sequenced using the immunoSEQ Assay. TCRdb took over this immuneACCESS table, retaining in-frame rearrangements with V and J assigned. Such tables are incomplete; in checked studies, under half of the missing clones stem from an unresolved V gene, and the remainder is unexplained. This sample gives about 66,000 clones in total; 75% to 90% of them show up just once. In total, the top ten clones hold roughly 2.3% of the sample. The germline V gene supplies CDR1 SGHAT and CDR2 FQNNGV. The CDR3 has 17 amino acids, counting the end cysteine and phenylalanine. Only CDR3 DNA is held: 51 bases, read in frame from base 1. Clipping removes 5 bases from V and 5 bases from J, with 10 as the unmatched junction base count. The trial excluded patients who had a history of autoimmune disease or were on systemic immunosuppression. In every dose cohort, peripheral blood was drawn for TCR sequencing at baseline, cycle 4 day 1, and cycle 7 day 1. Samples came from an open-label, multicenter, first-in-human phase I dose-escalation trial of ivuxolimab. Adults with locally advanced or metastatic melanoma, renal cell, hepatocellular, or head and neck squamous cell carcinoma were enrolled in the trial. CD4+ and CD8+ T cells were sorted separately from peripheral blood before TCR sequencing.

Study-wide findings and limitations: At doses from 0.1 to 3.0 mg/kg, clonal expansion was seen in both CD4+ and CD8+ blood T cells between baseline and week 6. On average, CD8+ T cells showed more expanded clones than CD4+ T cells after ivuxolimab. In the 0.1-3.0 mg/kg groups, partial responders were among the patients with the lowest normalized peripheral clonal expansion, particularly in CD8+ T cells. Low levels of normalized T-cell clonal expansion were also seen in some nonresponding patients. The antigen specificity of the peripheral T cells that underwent clonal expansion was not determined.

Concerning this clone itself: No antigen is known for it. Per-base quality was not reported, and no clone a single base away is much larger than it.

The chain links TRBV11-2 with TRBJ2-7, and TRBD2 matches 15 of the central bases. Sequenced here: CD4+ or CD8+ T cells sorted from blood, sampled in a trial of the OX40 agonist ivuxolimab. The sequence derives from an adult with an advanced solid tumor such as melanoma, head and neck, liver or kidney cancer. The encoded CDR3 is CASSPGLAGGMVDEQYF. Here is the DNA: TGTGCCAGCAGCCCGGGACTAGCGGGAGGAATGGTGGACGAGCAGTACTTC.